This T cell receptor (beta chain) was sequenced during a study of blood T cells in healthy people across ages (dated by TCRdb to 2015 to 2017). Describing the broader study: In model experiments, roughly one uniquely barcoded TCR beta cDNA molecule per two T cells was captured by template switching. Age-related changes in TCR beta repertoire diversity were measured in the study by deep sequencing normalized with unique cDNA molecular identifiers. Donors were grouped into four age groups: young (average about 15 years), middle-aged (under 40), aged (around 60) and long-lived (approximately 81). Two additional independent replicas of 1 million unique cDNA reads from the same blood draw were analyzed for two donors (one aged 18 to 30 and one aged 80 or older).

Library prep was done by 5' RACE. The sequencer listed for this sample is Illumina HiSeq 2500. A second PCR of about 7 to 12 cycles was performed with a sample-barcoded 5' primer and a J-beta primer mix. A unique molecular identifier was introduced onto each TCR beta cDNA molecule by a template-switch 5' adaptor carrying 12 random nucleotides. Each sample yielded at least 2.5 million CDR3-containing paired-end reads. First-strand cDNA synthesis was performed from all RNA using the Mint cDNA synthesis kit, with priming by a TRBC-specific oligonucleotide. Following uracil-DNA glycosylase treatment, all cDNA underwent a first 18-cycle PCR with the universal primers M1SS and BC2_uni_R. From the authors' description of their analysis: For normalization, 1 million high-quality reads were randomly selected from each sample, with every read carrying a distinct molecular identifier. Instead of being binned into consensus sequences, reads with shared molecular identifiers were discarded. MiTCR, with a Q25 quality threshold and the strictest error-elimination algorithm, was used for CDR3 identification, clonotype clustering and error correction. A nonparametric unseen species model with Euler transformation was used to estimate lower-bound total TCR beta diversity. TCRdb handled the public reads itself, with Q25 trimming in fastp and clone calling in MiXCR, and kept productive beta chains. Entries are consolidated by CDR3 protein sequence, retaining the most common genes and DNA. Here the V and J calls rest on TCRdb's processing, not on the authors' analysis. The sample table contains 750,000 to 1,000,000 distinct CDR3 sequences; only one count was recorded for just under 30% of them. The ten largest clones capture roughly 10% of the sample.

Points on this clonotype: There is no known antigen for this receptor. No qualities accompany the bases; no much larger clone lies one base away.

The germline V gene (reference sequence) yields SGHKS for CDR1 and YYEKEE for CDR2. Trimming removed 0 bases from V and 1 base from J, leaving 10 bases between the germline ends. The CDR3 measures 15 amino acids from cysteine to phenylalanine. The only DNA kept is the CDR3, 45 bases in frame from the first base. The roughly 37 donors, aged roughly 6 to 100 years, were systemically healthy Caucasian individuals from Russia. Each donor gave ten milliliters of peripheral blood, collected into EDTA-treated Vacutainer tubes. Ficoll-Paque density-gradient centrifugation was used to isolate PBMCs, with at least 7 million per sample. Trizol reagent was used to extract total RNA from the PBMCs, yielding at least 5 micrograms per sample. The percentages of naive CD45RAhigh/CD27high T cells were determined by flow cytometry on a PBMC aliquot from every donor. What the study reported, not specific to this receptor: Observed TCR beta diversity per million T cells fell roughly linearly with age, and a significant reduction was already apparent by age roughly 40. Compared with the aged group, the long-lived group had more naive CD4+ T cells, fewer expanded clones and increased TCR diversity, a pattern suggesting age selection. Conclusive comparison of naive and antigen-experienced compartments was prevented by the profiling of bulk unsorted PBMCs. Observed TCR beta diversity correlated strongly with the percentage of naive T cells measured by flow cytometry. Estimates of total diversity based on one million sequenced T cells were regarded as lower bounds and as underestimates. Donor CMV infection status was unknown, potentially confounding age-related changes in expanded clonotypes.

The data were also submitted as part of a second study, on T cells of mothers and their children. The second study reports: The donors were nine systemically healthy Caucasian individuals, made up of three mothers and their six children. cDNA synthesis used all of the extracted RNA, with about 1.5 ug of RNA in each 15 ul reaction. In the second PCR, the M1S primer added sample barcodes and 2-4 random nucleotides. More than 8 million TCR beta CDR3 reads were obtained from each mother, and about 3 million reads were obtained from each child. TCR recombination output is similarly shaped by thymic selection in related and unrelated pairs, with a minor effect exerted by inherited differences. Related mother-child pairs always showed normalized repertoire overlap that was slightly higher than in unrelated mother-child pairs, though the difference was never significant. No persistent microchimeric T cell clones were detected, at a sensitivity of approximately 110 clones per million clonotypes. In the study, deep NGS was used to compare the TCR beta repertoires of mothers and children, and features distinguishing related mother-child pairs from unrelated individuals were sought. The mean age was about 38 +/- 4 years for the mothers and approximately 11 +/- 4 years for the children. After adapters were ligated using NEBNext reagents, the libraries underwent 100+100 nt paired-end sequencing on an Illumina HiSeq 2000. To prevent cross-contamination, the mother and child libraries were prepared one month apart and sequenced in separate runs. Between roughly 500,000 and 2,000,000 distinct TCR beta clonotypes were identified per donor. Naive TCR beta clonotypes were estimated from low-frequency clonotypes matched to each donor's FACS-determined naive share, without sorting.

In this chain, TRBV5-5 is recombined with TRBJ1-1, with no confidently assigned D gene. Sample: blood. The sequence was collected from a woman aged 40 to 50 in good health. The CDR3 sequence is CASSLDQLRNTEAFF. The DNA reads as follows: TGTGCCAGCAGCTTGGATCAGCTCCGGAACACTGAAGCTTTCTTT.